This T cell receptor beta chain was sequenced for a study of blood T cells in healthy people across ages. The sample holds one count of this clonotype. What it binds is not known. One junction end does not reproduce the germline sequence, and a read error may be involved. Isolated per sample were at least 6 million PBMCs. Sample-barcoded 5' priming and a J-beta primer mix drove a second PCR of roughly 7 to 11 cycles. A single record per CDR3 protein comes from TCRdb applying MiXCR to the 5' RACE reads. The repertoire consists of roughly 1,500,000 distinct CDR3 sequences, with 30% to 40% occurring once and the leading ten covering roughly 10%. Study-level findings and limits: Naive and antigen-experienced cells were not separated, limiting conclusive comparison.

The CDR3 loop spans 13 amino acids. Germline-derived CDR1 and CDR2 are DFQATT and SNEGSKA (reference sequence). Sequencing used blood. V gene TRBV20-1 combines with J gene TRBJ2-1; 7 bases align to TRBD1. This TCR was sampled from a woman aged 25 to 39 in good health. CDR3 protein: CSASRNRGNEQFF. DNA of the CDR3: TGCAGCGCTAGCAGGAACAGGGGAAATGAGCAGTTCTTC.